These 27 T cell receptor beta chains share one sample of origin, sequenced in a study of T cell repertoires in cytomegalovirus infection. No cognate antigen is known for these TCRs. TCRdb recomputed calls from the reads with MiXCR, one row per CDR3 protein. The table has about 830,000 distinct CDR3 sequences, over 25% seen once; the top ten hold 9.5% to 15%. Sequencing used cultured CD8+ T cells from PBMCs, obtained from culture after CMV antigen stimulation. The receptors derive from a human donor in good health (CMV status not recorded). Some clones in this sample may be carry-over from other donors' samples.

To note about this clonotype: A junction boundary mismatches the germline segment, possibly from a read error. Written as DNA, the CDR3 is TGCGTCAGCAGCTTGGGGCAGAGCTCCTACGAGCAGTACTTC. Translation: CVSSLGQSSYEQYF. The V and J genes are TRBV5-1 and TRBJ2-7, with a tentative D call TRBD1 (5 bases). Germline V gene data show CDR1 as SGHRS and CDR2 as YFSETQ. The CDR3 loop spans 14 amino acids.

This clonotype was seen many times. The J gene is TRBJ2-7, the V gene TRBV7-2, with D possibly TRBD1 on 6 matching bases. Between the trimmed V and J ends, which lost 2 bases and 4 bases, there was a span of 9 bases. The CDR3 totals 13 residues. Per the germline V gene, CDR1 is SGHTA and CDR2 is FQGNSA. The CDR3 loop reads CASSLNQGYEQYV. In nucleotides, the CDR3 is TGTGCCAGCAGCTTAAACCAGGGGTACGAGCAGTACGTC.

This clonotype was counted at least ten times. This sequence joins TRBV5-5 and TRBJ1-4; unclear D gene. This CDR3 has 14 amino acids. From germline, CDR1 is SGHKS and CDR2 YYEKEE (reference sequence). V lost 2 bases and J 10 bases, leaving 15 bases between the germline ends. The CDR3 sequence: CASSLRWGKGKLFF. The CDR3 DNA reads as TGTGCCAGCAGCTTAAGATGGGGAAAGGGAAAACTGTTTTTT.

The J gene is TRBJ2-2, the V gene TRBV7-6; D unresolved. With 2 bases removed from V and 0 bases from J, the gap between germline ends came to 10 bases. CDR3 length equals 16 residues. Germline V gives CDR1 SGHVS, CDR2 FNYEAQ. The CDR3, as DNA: TGTGCCAGCAGCTTAACGCCCGTAACGAACACCGGGGAGCTGTTTTTT. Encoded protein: CASSLTPVTNTGELFF.

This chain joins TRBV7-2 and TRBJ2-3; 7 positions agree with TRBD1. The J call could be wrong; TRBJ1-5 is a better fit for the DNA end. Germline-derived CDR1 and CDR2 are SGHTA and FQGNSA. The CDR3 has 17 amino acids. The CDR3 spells CASSSRCRGGCTDTQHF. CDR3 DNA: TGTGCCAGCAGCTCGAGATGCAGGGGGGGGTGCACAGATACGCAGCATTTT.

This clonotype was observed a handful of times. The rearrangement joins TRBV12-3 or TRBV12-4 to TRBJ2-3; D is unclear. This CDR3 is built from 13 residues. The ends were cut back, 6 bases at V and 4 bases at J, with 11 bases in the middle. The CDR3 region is CASSLLYPDTQYF. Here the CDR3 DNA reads TGTGCCAGCAGCCTCCTTTACCCAGATACGCAGTATTTT.

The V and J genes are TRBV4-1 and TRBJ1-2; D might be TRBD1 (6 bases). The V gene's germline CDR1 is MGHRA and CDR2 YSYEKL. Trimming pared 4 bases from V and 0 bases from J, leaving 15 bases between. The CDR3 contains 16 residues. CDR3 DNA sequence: TGCGCCAGCAGCCCCGGACAGTGGGAAGCTAACTATGGCTACACCTTC. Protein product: CASSPGQWEANYGYTF.

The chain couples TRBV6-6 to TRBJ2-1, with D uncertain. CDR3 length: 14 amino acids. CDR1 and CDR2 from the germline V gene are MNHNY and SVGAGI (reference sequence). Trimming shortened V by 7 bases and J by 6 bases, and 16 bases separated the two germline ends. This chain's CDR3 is CASKYKPPSNEQFF. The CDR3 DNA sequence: TGTGCCAGCAAGTACAAGCCCCCCAGCAATGAGCAGTTCTTC.

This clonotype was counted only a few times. Here the CDR3 DNA reads TGCGCCAGCAGCCAAGGCGGGGGGCCCACTTGGAATGAGCAGTTCTTC. It specifies CASSQGGGPTWNEQFF. The V call is TRBV4-1, the J call TRBJ2-1, with TRBD2 matching over 8 bases. Germline loops: CDR1 MGHRA, CDR2 YSYEKL. Trimming cost V 1 base and J 7 bases; bases outside gene matches: 9. There are 16 residues in the CDR3.

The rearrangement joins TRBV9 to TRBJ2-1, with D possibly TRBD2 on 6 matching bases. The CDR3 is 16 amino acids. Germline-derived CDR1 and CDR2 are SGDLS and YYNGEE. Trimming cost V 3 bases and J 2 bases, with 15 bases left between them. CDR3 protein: CASSGSPSDPYNEQFF. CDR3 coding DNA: TGTGCCAGCAGCGGTTCTCCTAGCGACCCCTACAATGAGCAGTTCTTC.

The CDR3 here is CASSPARGAEFLSYNEQFF. CDR3 nucleotides: TGTGCCAGCAGCCCTGCTCGGGGTGCCGAGTTCTTATCCTACAATGAGCAGTTCTTC. V gene TRBV7-9 combines with J gene TRBJ2-1; a possible D gene is TRBD2 (5 bases). CDR1 and CDR2 (germline): SEHNR, FQNEAQ (reference sequence). Trimming removed 5 bases from V and 1 base from J, with 24 bases in between. The CDR3 is 19 amino acids.

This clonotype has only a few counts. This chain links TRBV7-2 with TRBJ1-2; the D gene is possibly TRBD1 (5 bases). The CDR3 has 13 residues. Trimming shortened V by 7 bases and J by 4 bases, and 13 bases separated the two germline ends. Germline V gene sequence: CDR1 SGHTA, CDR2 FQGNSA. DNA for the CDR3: TGTGCCAGCAACAAGGGGCGCATCTATGGCTACACCTTC. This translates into CASNKGRIYGYTF.

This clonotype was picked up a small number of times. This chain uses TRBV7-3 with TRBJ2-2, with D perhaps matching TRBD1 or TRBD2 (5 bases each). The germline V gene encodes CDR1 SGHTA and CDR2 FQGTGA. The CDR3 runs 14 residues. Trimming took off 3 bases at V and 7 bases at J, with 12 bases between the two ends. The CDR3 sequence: CASSFGTLSGELFF. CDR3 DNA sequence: TGTGCCAGCAGCTTCGGGACGTTAAGCGGGGAGCTGTTTTTT.

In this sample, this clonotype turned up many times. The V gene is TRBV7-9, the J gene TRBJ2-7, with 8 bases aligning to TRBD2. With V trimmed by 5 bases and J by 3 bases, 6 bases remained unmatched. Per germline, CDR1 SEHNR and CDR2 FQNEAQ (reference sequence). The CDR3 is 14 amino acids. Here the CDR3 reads CASSRSGADYEQYF. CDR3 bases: TGTGCCAGCAGCCGTAGCGGGGCAGACTACGAGCAGTACTTC.

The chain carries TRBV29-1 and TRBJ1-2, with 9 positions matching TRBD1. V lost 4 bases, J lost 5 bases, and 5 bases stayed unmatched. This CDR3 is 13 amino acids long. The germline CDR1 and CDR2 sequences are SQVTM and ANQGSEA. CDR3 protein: CSVATGGSYGYTF. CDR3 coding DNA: TGCAGCGTTGCGACAGGGGGTTCGTATGGCTACACCTTC.

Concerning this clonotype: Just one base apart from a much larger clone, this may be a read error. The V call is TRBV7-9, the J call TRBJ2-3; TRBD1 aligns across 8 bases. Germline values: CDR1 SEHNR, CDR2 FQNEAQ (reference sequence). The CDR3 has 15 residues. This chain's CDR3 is CASSPVQGEAETQYF. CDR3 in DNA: TGTGCCAGCAGCCCGGTACAGGGGGAGGCAGAAACGCAGTATTTT.

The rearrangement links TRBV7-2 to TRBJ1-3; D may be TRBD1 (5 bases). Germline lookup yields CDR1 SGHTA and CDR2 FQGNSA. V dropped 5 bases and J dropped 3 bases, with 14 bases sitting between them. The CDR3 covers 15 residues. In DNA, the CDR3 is TGTGCCAGCAGCCGGGACCTCACCTTTGGAAACACCATATATTTT. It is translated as CASSRDLTFGNTIYF.

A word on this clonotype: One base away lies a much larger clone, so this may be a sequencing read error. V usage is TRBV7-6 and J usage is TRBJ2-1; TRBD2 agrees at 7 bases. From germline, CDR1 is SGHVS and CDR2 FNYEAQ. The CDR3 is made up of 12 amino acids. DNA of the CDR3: TGTGTCAGCAGCGGGACCGACAATGAGCAGTTCTTC. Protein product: CVSSGTDNEQFF.

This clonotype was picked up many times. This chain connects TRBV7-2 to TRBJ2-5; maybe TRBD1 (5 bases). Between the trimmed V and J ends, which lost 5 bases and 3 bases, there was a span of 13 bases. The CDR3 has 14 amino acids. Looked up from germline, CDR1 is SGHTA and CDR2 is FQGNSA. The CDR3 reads CASSLGADEETQYF. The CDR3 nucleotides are TGTGCCAGCAGCCTAGGGGCAGACGAAGAGACCCAGTACTTC.

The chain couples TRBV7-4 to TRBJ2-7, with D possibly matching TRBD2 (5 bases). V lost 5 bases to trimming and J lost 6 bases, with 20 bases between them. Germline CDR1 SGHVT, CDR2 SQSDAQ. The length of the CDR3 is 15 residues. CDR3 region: CASSPSAGTNGEQYF. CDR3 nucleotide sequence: TGTGCCAGCAGCCCATCGGCGGGTACGAATGGCGAGCAGTACTTC.

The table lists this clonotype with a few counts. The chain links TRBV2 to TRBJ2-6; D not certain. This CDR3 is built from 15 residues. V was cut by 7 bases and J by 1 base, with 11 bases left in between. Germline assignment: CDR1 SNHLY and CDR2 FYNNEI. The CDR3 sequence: CASISRQSGANVLTF. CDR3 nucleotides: TGTGCCAGCATAAGCAGACAATCTGGGGCCAACGTCCTGACTTTC.

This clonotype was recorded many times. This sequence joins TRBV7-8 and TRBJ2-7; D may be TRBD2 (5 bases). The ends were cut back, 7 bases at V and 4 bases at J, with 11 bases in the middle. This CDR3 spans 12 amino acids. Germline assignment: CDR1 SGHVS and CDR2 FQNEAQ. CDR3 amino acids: CASTPRGYEQYF. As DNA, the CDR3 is TGTGCCAGCACCCCTCGGGGATACGAGCAGTACTTC.

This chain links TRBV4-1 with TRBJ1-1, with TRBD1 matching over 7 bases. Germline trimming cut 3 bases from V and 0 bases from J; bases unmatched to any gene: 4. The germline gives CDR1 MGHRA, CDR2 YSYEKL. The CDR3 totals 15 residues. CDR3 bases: TGCGCCAGCAGCCAGTGGACAGGCCTGAACACTGAAGCTTTCTTT. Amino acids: CASSQWTGLNTEAFF.

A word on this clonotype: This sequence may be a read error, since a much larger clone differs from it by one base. The CDR3 nucleotides read TGTGCCAGTCTTCGGGGGATAGGGATGAACACTGAAGCTTTCTTT. As protein: CASLRGIGMNTEAFF. V gene TRBV19 combines with J gene TRBJ1-1; perhaps TRBD1 as D (5 bases). CDR1 is LNHDA and CDR2 is SQIVND in the germline V gene (reference sequence). Between the trimmed V and J ends, which lost 8 bases and 0 bases, there was a span of 16 bases. The CDR3 totals 15 residues.

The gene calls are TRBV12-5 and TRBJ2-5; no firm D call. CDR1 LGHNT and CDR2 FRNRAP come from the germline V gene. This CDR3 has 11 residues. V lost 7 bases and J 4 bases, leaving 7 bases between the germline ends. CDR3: CASAYGETQYF. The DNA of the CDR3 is TGTGCTAGTGCATATGGAGAGACCCAGTACTTC.

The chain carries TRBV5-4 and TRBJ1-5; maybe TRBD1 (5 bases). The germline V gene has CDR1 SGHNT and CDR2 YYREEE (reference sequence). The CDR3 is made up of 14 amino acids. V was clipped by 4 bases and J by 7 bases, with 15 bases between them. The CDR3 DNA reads TGTGCCAGCAGCATCCTGGGGGGGGACCAGCCCCAGCATTTT. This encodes CASSILGGDQPQHF.

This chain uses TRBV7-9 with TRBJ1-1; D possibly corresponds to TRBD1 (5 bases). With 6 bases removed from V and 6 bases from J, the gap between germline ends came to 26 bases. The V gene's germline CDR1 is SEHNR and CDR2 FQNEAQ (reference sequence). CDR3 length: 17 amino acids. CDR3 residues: CASSYFPGGLGGPEAFF. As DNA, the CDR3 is TGTGCCAGCAGTTATTTCCCGGGGGGTTTGGGGGGTCCTGAAGCTTTCTTT. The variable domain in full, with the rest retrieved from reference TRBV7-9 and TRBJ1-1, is DTGVSQNPRHKITKRGQNVTFRCDPISEHNRLYWYRQTLGQGPEFLTYFQNEAQLEKSRLLSDRFSAERPKGSFSTLEIQRTEQGDSAMYLCASSYFPGGLGGPEAFFGQGTRLTVV.